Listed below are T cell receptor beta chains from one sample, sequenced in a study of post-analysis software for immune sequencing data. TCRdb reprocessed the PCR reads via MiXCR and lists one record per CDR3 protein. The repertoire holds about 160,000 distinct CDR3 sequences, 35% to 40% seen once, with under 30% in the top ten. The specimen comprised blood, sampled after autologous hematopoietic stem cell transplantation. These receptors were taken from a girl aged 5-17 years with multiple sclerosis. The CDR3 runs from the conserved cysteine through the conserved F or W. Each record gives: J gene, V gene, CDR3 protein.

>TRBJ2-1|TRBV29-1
CSVGSNEQFF
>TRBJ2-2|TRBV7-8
CASSLTRLANTGERFF
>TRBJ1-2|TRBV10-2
CASSESAGGFYGYTF
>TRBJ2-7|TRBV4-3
CASSHSWTGETYEQYF
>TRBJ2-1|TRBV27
CASSLSGNLQQFF
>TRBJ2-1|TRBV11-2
CASTSTSPHEQFF
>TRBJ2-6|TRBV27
CASSSWGGGLSGANVLTF
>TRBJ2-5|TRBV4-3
CASSLLGGDFETQYF
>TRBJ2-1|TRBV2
CASADWGAGVYNEQFF
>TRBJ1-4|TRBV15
CATSREGEKLFF
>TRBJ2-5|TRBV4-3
CASSQGAAGGPQETQYF
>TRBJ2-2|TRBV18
CASSLPARTGLVTGELFF
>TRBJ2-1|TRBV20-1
CSARDQGGAYNEQFF
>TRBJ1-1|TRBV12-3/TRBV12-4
CASSPPGGLGTTEAFF
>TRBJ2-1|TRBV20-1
CSARDHERNNEQFF
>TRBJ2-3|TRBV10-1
CASSESRNQADTQYF
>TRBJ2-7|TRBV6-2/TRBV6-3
CASSRMAGVIDEQYF
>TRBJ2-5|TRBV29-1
CSVGGLSETQYF
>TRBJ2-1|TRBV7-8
CASSRGGQDRVLDMGNEQFF
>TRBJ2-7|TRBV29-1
CSVDPGSGHEQYF
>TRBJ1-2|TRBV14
CASSQAGTGVYGYTF
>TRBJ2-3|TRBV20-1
CSARTRTSGRGADTQYF
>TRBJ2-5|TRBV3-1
CASSQSLTGFQETQYF
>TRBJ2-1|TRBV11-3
CASSPGPQGGYNEQFF
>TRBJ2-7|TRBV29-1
CSAGRAYEQYF
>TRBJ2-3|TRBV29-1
CSAGGTTDTQYF
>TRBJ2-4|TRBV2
CASSSSGYWYF
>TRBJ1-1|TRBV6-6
CASSYLQGAGSTEAFF
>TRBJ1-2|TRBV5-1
CASSLWGEQGDYGYTF
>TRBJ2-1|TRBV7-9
CASSLAAGGPPAYNEQFF
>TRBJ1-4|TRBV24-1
CATSAHGTGKEKLFF
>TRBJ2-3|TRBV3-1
CASSHIAGVGTDTQYF
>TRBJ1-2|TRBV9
CASTASGLSYGYTF
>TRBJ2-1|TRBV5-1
CASSLSGTSGRPPYNEQFF
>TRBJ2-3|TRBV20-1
CSARGEASGRTDTQYF
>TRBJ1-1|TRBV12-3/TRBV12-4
CASTLFSPAEAFF
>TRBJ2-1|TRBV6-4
CASSDPDRGYNEQFF
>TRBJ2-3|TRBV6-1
CASSVSTDTQYF
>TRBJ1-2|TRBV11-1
CASTRGVGRTYGYTF
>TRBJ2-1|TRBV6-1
CASGPGLAGLDEQFF
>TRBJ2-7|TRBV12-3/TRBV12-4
CASSHGRFYEQYF
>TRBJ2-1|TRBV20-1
CSARIVMDEQFF
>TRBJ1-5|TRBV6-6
CASSSGMELGNQPQHF
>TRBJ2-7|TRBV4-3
CASSHDPGSEQYF
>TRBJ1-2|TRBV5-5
CASSLGGRANYGYTF
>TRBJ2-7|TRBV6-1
CASSGLAGGFGEQYF
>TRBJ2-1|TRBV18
CASSRPVAGYNEQFF
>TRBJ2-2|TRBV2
CASSAQSSYTGELFF
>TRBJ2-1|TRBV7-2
CASSIKTGSNEQFF
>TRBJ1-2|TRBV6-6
CASRTDSFNYGYTF
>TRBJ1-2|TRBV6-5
CASSYGPNYGYTF
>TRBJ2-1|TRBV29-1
CSVGVPPGNEQFF
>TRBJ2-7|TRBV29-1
CSVEVSGSSYEQYF
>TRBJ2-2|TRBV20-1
CSAPSLGRGTGELFF
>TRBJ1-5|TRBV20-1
CSARPGGQPQHF
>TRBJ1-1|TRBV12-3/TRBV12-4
CASSPPGGAMNTEAFF
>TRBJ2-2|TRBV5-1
CASSLSGISNTGELFF
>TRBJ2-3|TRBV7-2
CASTYGGPDTQYF